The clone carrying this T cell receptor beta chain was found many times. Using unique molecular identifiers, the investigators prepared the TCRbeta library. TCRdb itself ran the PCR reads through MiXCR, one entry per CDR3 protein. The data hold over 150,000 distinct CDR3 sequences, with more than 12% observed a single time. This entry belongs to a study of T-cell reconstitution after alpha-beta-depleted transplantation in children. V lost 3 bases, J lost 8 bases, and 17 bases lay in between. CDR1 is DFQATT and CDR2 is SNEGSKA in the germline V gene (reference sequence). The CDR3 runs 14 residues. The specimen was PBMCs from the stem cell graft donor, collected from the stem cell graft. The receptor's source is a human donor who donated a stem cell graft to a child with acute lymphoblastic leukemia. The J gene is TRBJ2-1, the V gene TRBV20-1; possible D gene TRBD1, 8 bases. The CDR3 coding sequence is TGCAGTGCTAGGGACAGGGAGGGGGGCCATGAGCAGTTCTTC. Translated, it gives CSARDREGGHEQFF.